These 21 T cell receptor beta chains were sequenced from one sample in a study of early stage breast cancer tumors (dated by TCRdb to about 2017). The protocol used for the library was the immunoSEQ multiplex PCR assay. TCRdb carries this immuneACCESS record with in-frame sequences only. Its versions omit some clonotypes, under half of them owing to an unresolved V gene in the studies checked, with the rest unexplained. The sample includes about 72,000 clones, with roughly 84% observed a single time. The ten largest account for under 3.5% of the sample. Sequencing was carried out using blood. These receptors all stem from a person aged 55 to 75 with breast cancer.

The chain links TRBV5-4 to TRBJ1-1, with D hard to call. V gave up 0 bases and J gave up 6 bases, with 12 bases separating them. CDR1 is SGHNT, CDR2 YYREEE, per germline (reference sequence). CDR3 length: 14 residues. The CDR3 region is CASSLGVGWSEAFF. For the CDR3, the DNA is TGTGCCAGCAGCTTGGGAGTAGGTTGGTCTGAAGCTTTCTTT.

The chain employs TRBV11-2 and TRBJ2-7, with 10 nucleotides matching TRBD1. The germline gives CDR1 SGHAT, CDR2 FQNNGV. The CDR3 sequence is 15 residues long. The junction had 5 bases not matched to a gene; V was cut back by 1 base and J by 5 bases. The CDR3 DNA reads TGTGCCAGCAGCTTAGCCGGGACAGGGGACCACGAGCAGTACTTC. Translation gives CASSLAGTGDHEQYF. Full variable domain (remainder filled in from reference TRBV11-2 and TRBJ2-7): EAGVAQSPRYKIIEKRQSVAFWCNPISGHATLYWYQQILGQGPKLLIQFQNNGVVDDSQLPKDRFSAERLKGVDSTLKIQPAKLEDSAVYLCASSLAGTGDHEQYFGPGTRLTVT.

The chain combines TRBV21-1 with TRBJ1-4. TRBV21-1 is annotated as a pseudogene. This CDR3 spans 12 amino acids. The CDR3 nucleotides are TGTGCCAGCAGCCCAAGCCATGAAAAACTGTTTTTT. Its translation: CASSPSHEKLFF.

V and J are TRBV9 and TRBJ2-1; D tentatively fits TRBD1 or TRBD2 (5 bases each). Germline values: CDR1 SGDLS, CDR2 YYNGEE. Trimming removed 3 bases at V and 2 bases at J, with 15 bases between. This CDR3 region has 16 residues. The CDR3 DNA reads as TGTGCCAGCAGCGCCAAGGGGCGGAGGACCTACAATGAGCAGTTCTTC. Translated: CASSAKGRRTYNEQFF.

The V call is TRBV5-6, the J call TRBJ1-5; 11 nucleotides align to TRBD1. This CDR3 has 16 residues. CDR1 is SGHDT, CDR2 YYEEEE, per germline. Unmatched junction bases numbered 5, after V lost 4 bases and J lost 2 bases. DNA of the CDR3: TGTGCCAGCAGCATGGGGGGACAGGGGGGCAATCAGCCCCAGCATTTT. This sequence encodes CASSMGGQGGNQPQHF.

This rearrangement joins TRBV9 to TRBJ2-1; D unclear. The germline V gene has CDR1 SGDLS and CDR2 YYNGEE. This CDR3 comprises 15 residues. V dropped 3 bases and J dropped 3 bases, with 13 bases sitting between them. The CDR3 loop is CASSAEAPGYNEQFF. CDR3 sequence (DNA): TGTGCCAGCAGCGCCGAGGCACCGGGCTACAATGAGCAGTTCTTC.

The V and J genes are TRBV9 and TRBJ2-6, with D perhaps TRBD1 or TRBD2 (5 bases each). V shed 4 bases and J shed 0 bases, with 17 bases lying between them. There are 18 residues in the CDR3. The germline CDR1 and CDR2 sequences are SGDLS and YYNGEE. The CDR3 loop reads CASSLWGSRVSGANVLTF. CDR3 in DNA: TGTGCCAGCAGCCTTTGGGGGAGTCGTGTCTCTGGGGCCAACGTCCTGACTTTC.

The rearrangement joins TRBV25-1 to TRBJ1-1, with a weak D call TRBD1 (5 bases). The CDR3 sequence is 15 residues long. Trimming removed 8 bases from V and 4 bases from J, with 20 bases in between. Germline CDR1 and CDR2: MGHDK and SYGVNS. The CDR3 coding sequence is TGTGCCAGCGGGAGCCCTGGTGGGGGGGGCACTGAAGCTTTCTTT. Translated, it gives CASGSPGGGGTEAFF.

The rearrangement joins TRBV6-1 to TRBJ1-4; 7 bases line up with TRBD1. The CDR3 runs to 16 residues. Germline assignment: CDR1 MNHNS and CDR2 SASEGT. The J segment lost 2 bases and the V segment lost 3 bases, leaving 6 bases of the junction unmatched. The CDR3 loop is CASSEGRGLTNEKLFF. CDR3 nucleotides: TGTGCCAGCAGTGAGGGGAGGGGGCTGACTAATGAAAAACTGTTTTTT.

This clone appeared a few times. V usage is TRBV5-1 and J usage is TRBJ1-1; 7 bases match TRBD1. The CDR3 is 15 residues long. CDR1 SGHRS and CDR2 YFSETQ come from the germline V gene. V dropped 4 bases and J dropped 1; count of bases not matched to a gene: 7. The CDR3: CASSTDRKGNTEAFF. CDR3 coding DNA: TGCGCCAGCAGCACGGACAGGAAGGGGAACACTGAAGCTTTCTTT.

The chain uses TRBV4-3 and TRBJ1-2; D remains ambiguous. Deletions cut 0 bases from V and 1 base from J, with 6 bases between. CDR1 LGHNA and CDR2 YSLEER come from the germline V gene. This CDR3 comprises 14 residues. Here the CDR3 reads CASSQERHNYGYTF. The CDR3, as DNA: TGCGCCAGCAGCCAAGAGAGGCATAACTATGGCTACACCTTC.

The V call is TRBV30, the J call TRBJ1-5, with D possibly being TRBD1 (6 bases). V lost 2 bases to trimming and J lost 4 bases, with 12 bases between them. The CDR3 loop spans 14 amino acids. Germline V gene lookup returns CDR1 GTSNPN and CDR2 SVGIG (reference sequence). DNA for the CDR3: TGTGCCTGGAGTTTGGGGGCGGAAAATCAGCCCCAGCATTTT. Residues: CAWSLGAENQPQHF.

The CDR3 bases are TGCGCCAGCGGCCCCCCCACTAGTGATACGCAGTATTTT. It codes for CASGPPTSDTQYF. The chain recombines TRBV5-1 with TRBJ2-3; D is possibly TRBD2 (5 bases). Germline-derived CDR1 and CDR2 are SGHRS and YFSETQ. The CDR3 is made up of 13 amino acids. The ends were cut back, 7 bases at V and 6 bases at J, with 15 bases in the middle.

The chain links TRBV10-3 to TRBJ2-1; tentatively, D is TRBD2 (6 bases). Germline V gives CDR1 ENHRY, CDR2 SYGVKD. V lost 2 bases and J lost 7, with 9 bases in between. This CDR3 spans 13 amino acids. CDR3 amino acids: CAISEGTPNEQFF. CDR3 coding DNA: TGTGCCATCAGTGAGGGGACTCCAAATGAGCAGTTCTTC.

The J gene is TRBJ2-7, the V gene TRBV11-3; D is unresolved. The V and J ends lost 5 bases and 6 bases respectively, with 14 bases between them. CDR1 is SGHNT and CDR2 is YENEEA in the germline V gene. CDR3 length: 13 residues. CDR3 coding DNA: TGTGCCAGCAGCCTCAACCCAGTAGCCGAGCAGTACTTC. The encoded protein is CASSLNPVAEQYF.

This sequence joins TRBV28 and TRBJ2-2, with D perhaps matching TRBD1 or TRBD2 (5 bases each). The V end lost 5 bases, the J end lost 7 bases, and 20 bases lay between the germline ends. Germline V gene sequence: CDR1 MDHEN, CDR2 SYDVKM. The CDR3 is made up of 16 amino acids. The CDR3 is CASSTGLGWDSGELFF. In nucleotides, the CDR3 is TGTGCCAGCAGTACAGGACTCGGGTGGGATAGCGGGGAGCTGTTTTTT.

This clone was recorded only once. This chain links TRBV5-1 with TRBJ1-4; D remains unclear. V dropped 4 bases and J dropped 3 bases, with 10 bases sitting between them. This CDR3 has 14 residues. Germline V CDR1 and CDR2: SGHRS, YFSETQ. In DNA form, the CDR3 reads TGCGCCAGCAGCCTGGTGGCCCCTAATGAAAAACTGTTTTTT. Encoded protein: CASSLVAPNEKLFF.

The chain joins TRBV28 to TRBJ1-5, with D unresolved. Trimming removed 5 bases at V and 9 bases at J, with 11 bases between. The CDR3 spans 12 residues. Germline CDR1 MDHEN, CDR2 SYDVKM. CDR3 bases: TGTGCCAGCAGTCCGCCTCGTGGGCCCCAGCATTTT. This sequence encodes CASSPPRGPQHF.

V and J are TRBV19 and TRBJ1-1; D remains ambiguous. CDR3 size: 17 residues. V shed 8 bases and J shed 3 bases, with 25 bases lying between them. Germline CDR1 LNHDA, CDR2 SQIVND (reference sequence). CDR3 loop: CASQKAERLKDHTEAFF. In nucleotides, the CDR3 is TGTGCCAGTCAAAAAGCCGAGCGGTTGAAGGACCACACTGAAGCTTTCTTT.

The V and J genes are TRBV28 and TRBJ2-1; TRBD2 matches 7 bases. Trimming removed 3 bases from V and 6 bases from J; junction bases left unmatched: 5. CDR1 and CDR2 from the germline V gene are MDHEN and SYDVKM. The CDR3 contains 14 residues. The DNA for the CDR3 is TGTGCCAGCAGTTTCAGCGGGAACCTCAATGAGCAGTTCTTC. It encodes CASSFSGNLNEQFF. The entire variable domain, with the rest obtained from reference TRBV28 and TRBJ2-1, is as follows: DVKVTQSSRYLVKRTGEKVFLECVQDMDHENMFWYRQDPGLGLRLIYFSYDVKMKEKGDIPEGYSVSREKKERFSLILESASTNQTSMYLCASSFSGNLNEQFFGPGTRLTVL.

The V gene is TRBV5-1, the J gene TRBJ2-7; D may correspond to TRBD1 or TRBD2 (5 bases each). The germline gives CDR1 SGHRS, CDR2 YFSETQ. The CDR3 is made up of 15 amino acids. Trimming removed 4 bases at V and 0 bases at J, with 14 bases between. CDR3 DNA sequence: TGCGCCAGCAGCCCCACGGCAGGGAGCTCCTACGAGCAGTACTTC. Translation: CASSPTAGSSYEQYF.